The 5 T cell receptor beta chains given below trace back to one sample, sequenced in a study of blood T cell repertoires in COVID-19. Sequencing used immunoSEQ multiplex PCR; TCRdb keeps in-frame clones, though not all of them. This repertoire shows some 190,000 clones, 70% to 85% found once; its top ten account for approximately 3%. Sequencing input: PBMCs or T cells enriched from blood (not recorded which). The source of these receptors is a woman in her 30s who had recovered from COVID-19.

The chain carries TRBV7-6 and TRBJ2-5, with D possibly matching TRBD1 (6 bases). Germline V CDR1 and CDR2: SGHVS, FNYEAQ. V lost 5 bases to trimming and J lost 2 bases, with 12 bases between them. There are 14 residues in the CDR3. Here the CDR3 DNA reads TGTGCCAGCAGCCCCGGGACATCTCAAGAGACCCAGTACTTC. Translation: CASSPGTSQETQYF.

The sample holds a few counts of this clone. In DNA form, the CDR3 reads TGTGCCAGCAGCCACGCCCTTCGACAGGTGAACACTGAAGCTTTCTTT. It translates to CASSHALRQVNTEAFF. This sequence joins TRBV3-1 (or the pseudogene TRBV3-2) and TRBJ1-1; the D gene is possibly TRBD1 (6 bases). CDR3 length: 16 amino acids. The V end lost 3 bases, the J end lost 0 bases, and 14 bases lay between the germline ends. Germline CDR1 is LGHDT and CDR2 is YNNKEL (reference sequence).

V and J are TRBV6-5 and TRBJ1-2, with 7 bases identical to TRBD1. J was trimmed by 5 bases and V by 3 bases; bases with no gene match: 9. The CDR3 covers 15 residues. The germline V gene has CDR1 MNHEY and CDR2 SVGAGI. The CDR3 nucleotides are TGTGCCAGCAGTTATCGACAGGGTTGGAGGTATGGCTACACCTTC. It translates to CASSYRQGWRYGYTF.

The genes are TRBV28 and TRBJ1-1, with a weak D call TRBD1 (5 bases). V dropped 4 bases and J dropped 3 bases, with 15 bases sitting between them. CDR3 size: 15 residues. Germline V gives CDR1 MDHEN, CDR2 SYDVKM. The CDR3 sequence: CASSSQGGGDTEAFF. CDR3 nucleotide sequence: TGTGCCAGCAGTTCCCAAGGTGGAGGGGACACTGAAGCTTTCTTT.

CDR3 sequence: CASSRGQATYEQYF. The CDR3 DNA reads as TGTGCCAGCAGTAGGGGACAGGCTACCTACGAGCAGTACTTC. This chain joins TRBV28 and TRBJ2-7, with 8 positions matching TRBD1. Germline V gives CDR1 MDHEN, CDR2 SYDVKM. After removal of 5 bases from V and 2 bases from J, the junction contained 5 bases not matched to a gene. The CDR3 is made up of 14 amino acids. Combining the CDR3 with reference TRBV28 and TRBJ2-7 gives the whole variable domain DVKVTQSSRYLVKRTGEKVFLECVQDMDHENMFWYRQDPGLGLRLIYFSYDVKMKEKGDIPEGYSVSREKKERFSLILESASTNQTSMYLCASSRGQATYEQYFGPGTRLTVT.